Shown below are 12 T cell receptor beta chains from a single sample sequenced in a study of T cells in Graves' hyperthyroidism and ophthalmopathy. RNA transcripts served as the template for amplifying TCR beta CDR3 regions. The HTBI set primed first-round TCR CDR3 RT-PCR. One entry per CDR3 protein results from TCRdb running MiXCR on the multiplex PCR reads. Here the sample spans about 770,000 distinct CDR3 sequences, about 17% being singletons. The sample consisted of blood. These TCRs come from a woman between 45 and 60 years old with Graves' hyperthyroidism that later progressed to Graves' ophthalmopathy.

The chain joins TRBV5-1 to TRBJ1-2, with D possibly being TRBD1 (5 bases). V was trimmed by 4 bases and J by 8 bases, leaving 21 bases between them. Germline CDR1 SGHRS, CDR2 YFSETQ. This CDR3 contains 15 residues. The CDR3 here is CASSLRTTQNTGYTF. The DNA for the CDR3 is TGCGCCAGCAGCCTAAGGACAACCCAAAATACGGGCTACACCTTC. The variable domain in full, with the rest retrieved from reference TRBV5-1 and TRBJ1-2, is KAGVTQTPRYLIKTRGQQVTLSCSPISGHRSVSWYQQTPGQGLQFLFEYFSETQRNKGNFPGRFSGRQFSNSRSEMNVSTLELGDSALYLCASSLRTTQNTGYTFGSGTRLTVV.

Ten or more counts support this clonotype. The J gene is TRBJ2-1, the V gene TRBV20-1, with 9 positions matching TRBD2. There are 14 residues in the CDR3. Germline CDR1 is DFQATT and CDR2 is SNEGSKA (reference sequence). Germline trimming cut 2 bases from V and 6 bases from J; bases unmatched to any gene: 5. This CDR3 is CSARPSGARNEQFF. The CDR3 DNA is TGCAGTGCTAGACCTAGCGGGGCCCGCAATGAGCAGTTCTTC.

This clonotype was observed a handful of times. The chain links TRBV7-9 to TRBJ2-6; 7 bases fit TRBD1. V gave up 4 bases and J gave up 0 bases; unmatched junction bases: 3. The CDR3 sequence is 16 residues long. CDR1 is SEHNR, CDR2 FQNEAQ, per germline (reference sequence). CDR3 DNA sequence: TGTGCCAGCAGCTACGAGGGGGCCTCTGGGGCCAACGTCCTGACTTTC. It specifies CASSYEGASGANVLTF.

There are many counts of this clonotype. This rearrangement joins TRBV2 to TRBJ1-1; tentative D call: TRBD1 (5 bases). V was cut by 3 bases and J by 4 bases, with 15 bases left in between. The CDR3 covers 15 residues. Germline assignment: CDR1 SNHLY and CDR2 FYNNEI. As DNA, the CDR3 is TGTGCCAGCAGTGATTTCGGGGGTATCGGCACTGAAGCTTTCTTT. Translating it yields CASSDFGGIGTEAFF.

The V call is TRBV24-1, the J call TRBJ2-1; the D gene is possibly TRBD2 (7 bases). V gave up 9 bases and J gave up 1 base, with 9 bases separating them. The CDR3 is made up of 13 amino acids. The V gene's germline CDR1 is KGHDR and CDR2 SFDVKD. The CDR3 nucleotides are TGTGCCACCGGGAGGGGGTCCTACAATGAGCAGTTCTTC. Its translation: CATGRGSYNEQFF.

A note on this clonotype: Being one base from a much bigger clone, this may be a read error. The V and J genes are TRBV5-1 and TRBJ1-1; 11 positions match TRBD1. The CDR3 is made up of 17 amino acids. From germline, CDR1 is SGHRS and CDR2 YFSETQ. V gave up 3 bases and J gave up 3 bases; unmatched junction bases: 10. The CDR3 loop reads CASSSRIGTGGDTEAFF. DNA for the CDR3: TGCGCCAGCAGCTCAAGAATTGGGACAGGGGGAGACACTGAAGCTTTCTTT.

V and J are TRBV3-1 and TRBJ1-2; 7 positions agree with TRBD1. Trimming took 4 bases from V and 8 from J; bases not matched to a gene: 13. The CDR3 has 15 residues. Germline assignment: CDR1 LGHDT and CDR2 YNNKEL (reference sequence). In DNA, the CDR3 is TGTGCCAGCAGCCGAGGGACACAGGGGTTTGGCGGCTACACCTTC. As protein: CASSRGTQGFGGYTF.

This clonotype was counted once. The chain uses TRBV20-1 and TRBJ1-2; D gene uncertain. Germline V gives CDR1 DFQATT, CDR2 SNEGSKA (reference sequence). The CDR3 covers 9 residues. Trimming shortened V by 3 bases and J by 10 bases, and 6 bases separated the two germline ends. CDR3 loop: CSASPFYTF. As DNA, the CDR3 is TGCAGTGCTAGCCCCTTCTACACCTTC.

This clonotype was found many times. The V call is TRBV27, the J call TRBJ2-1; 8 bases line up with TRBD2. This CDR3 is 16 amino acids long. Germline lookup yields CDR1 MNHEY and CDR2 SMNVEV (reference sequence). The junction had 10 bases not matched to a gene; V was cut back by 5 bases and J by 4 bases. The CDR3 DNA reads TGTGCCAGCAGTCTACGCGGGGGGCCCACATACAATGAGCAGTTCTTC. It is translated as CASSLRGGPTYNEQFF.

This chain connects TRBV6-5 to TRBJ2-7; no reliable D call. The V end was cut by 2 bases, the J end by 0 bases, with 5 bases between. Germline-derived CDR1 and CDR2 are MNHEY and SVGAGI. The CDR3 runs to 13 residues. CDR3 sequence: CASSYQNSYEQYF. Written as DNA, the CDR3 is TGTGCCAGCAGTTACCAAAACTCCTACGAGCAGTACTTC.

This CDR3 is CASSFSSAGTGDITDTQYF. CDR3 in DNA: TGTGCCAGCAGCTTTTCTTCTGCCGGGACAGGGGACATCACAGATACGCAGTATTTT. V gene TRBV7-8 combines with J gene TRBJ2-3; 10 bases line up with TRBD1. Germline trimming cut 3 bases from V and 2 bases from J; bases unmatched to any gene: 14. This CDR3 spans 19 amino acids. CDR1 is SGHVS and CDR2 is FQNEAQ in the germline V gene.

Remarks on this clonotype: The junction departs from the called germline gene at one end, perhaps through a read error. The chain is built from TRBV20-1 and TRBJ1-2; no definite D call. Per the germline V gene, CDR1 is DFQATT and CDR2 is SNEGSKA (reference sequence). This CDR3 has 12 amino acids. CDR3 in amino acids: CGAPAGNYGYTF. CDR3 sequence (DNA): TGCGGTGCCCCGGCCGGGAACTATGGCTACACCTTC.